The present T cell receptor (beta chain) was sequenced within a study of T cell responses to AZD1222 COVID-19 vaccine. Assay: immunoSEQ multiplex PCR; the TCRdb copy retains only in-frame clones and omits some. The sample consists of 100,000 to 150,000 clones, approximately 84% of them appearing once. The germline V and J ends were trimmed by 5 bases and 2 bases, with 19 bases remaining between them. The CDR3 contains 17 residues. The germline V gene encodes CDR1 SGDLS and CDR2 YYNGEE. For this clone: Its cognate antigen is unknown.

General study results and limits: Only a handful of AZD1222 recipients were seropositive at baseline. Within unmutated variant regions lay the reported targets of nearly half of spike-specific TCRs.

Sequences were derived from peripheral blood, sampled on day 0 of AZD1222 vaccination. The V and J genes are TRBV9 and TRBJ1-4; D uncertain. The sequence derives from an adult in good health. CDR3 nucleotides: TGTGCCAGCAGTGCGGAGGATAGTGGATGGACTAATGAAAAACTGTTTTTT. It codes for CASSAEDSGWTNEKLFF. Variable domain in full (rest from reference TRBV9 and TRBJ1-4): DSGVTQTPKHLITATGQRVTLRCSPRSGDLSVYWYQQSLDQGLQFLIQYYNGEERAKGNILERFSAQQFPDLHSELNLSSLELGDSALYFCASSAEDSGWTNEKLFFGSGTQLSVL.